This T cell receptor (beta chain) was obtained from a study of cytomegalovirus exposure and HLA in healthy donors (dated by TCRdb to 2016 to 2017). As for the study more broadly: An earlier analysis of approximately 640 of the donors reported 250 to 300 Gb of sequence data and about 100 million unique TCR beta sequences from 150 million to 200 million T cells. An early release that covered 500 to 800 HLA-typed donors contained approximately 320 gigabases of sequencing data and tens of millions of unique TCR sequences. Of the 300 to 500 genotyped donors, less than 85% were placed in the genetic ancestry cluster associated with self-reported Caucasian donors. The study aimed to test whether cataloging public T cell receptors could reveal signatures of past pathogen exposure. The T cell repertoires of 700 or so subjects were profiled by immunosequencing and related to cytomegalovirus serostatus. Along with the roughly 670-subject first cohort, a separate validation cohort of more than 90 different subjects was used. High-throughput TCR immunosequencing, statistical association of individual TCRs with disease status, and machine learning were combined to predict cytomegalovirus infection status. A later analysis re-examined previously published TCR beta repertoires from more than 650 donors and added high-resolution HLA genotyping to investigate patterns of TCR occurrence. Rather than using new phenotypic data, the later analysis identified candidate immune exposures from TCR beta sequences and from how often those sequences occurred across donors. An earlier analysis of about 620 of the donors applied high-throughput TCR beta sequencing to assess whether each TCR beta V gene segment acted as functional or pseudogenic. Donor age, sex, ethnicity and CMV serostatus were compiled alongside the repertoire data. Genome-wide SNP genotypes for about three fifths of the roughly 700 donors were used in a later genetic analysis, which treated that subset as a discovery cohort. All discovery cohort repertoires had been generated using a single sequencing platform. HLA typing covered class I and class II loci at four-digit resolution. Typing coverage differed by locus: A, B, C, DRB1 and DQB1 were typed in roughly 629-630 donors, DQA1 in about 510, DPA1 in nearly 610, and DPB1 in 400 to 490. About five DR-DQ haplotypes were treated as single units for association and clustering because of strong linkage in the cohort. Across some 400 genotyped donors of the cohort, an average of about 220,000 unique TCR beta nucleotide sequences per donor were sequenced, and roughly 20% of those sequences were non-productive. General findings and caveats noted by the study authors: An association between a missense DCLRE1C variant and V-gene and J-gene trimming of TCR beta chains was found in a later genetic analysis and replicated in an independent cohort. A cluster of highly shared sequence variants was judged likely to be a technical artifact of the sequencing pipeline. It was suggested by the authors that the approach could potentially be generalized to other disease states and immunological phenotypes. The study gave a list of about 160 TCR beta chains associated with cytomegalovirus. Some IMGT-functional V segments, including TRBV6-2 and TRBV6-3, could not be told apart with the 87-base-pair reads, so those segments were excluded. HLA typing was unavailable for some donors at each locus, so association tests used only the typed subset. A later analysis reported that several top co-occurrence clusters appeared linked to parvovirus B19, influenza, CMV and Epstein-Barr virus. In both the original and validation cohorts, the classifier was reported to diagnose cytomegalovirus status with high specificity and sensitivity. The cohort was sequenced for TCR beta chains only, and without alpha or paired-chain data the features that could be detected were limited. In a later analysis, HLA-associated TCR beta chains showed more clonal expansion and lower generation probabilities than non-associated chains that were equally common. The only immune exposure information available for the cohort was CMV serostatus. According to a later genetic analysis, donors in an Asian-associated ancestry cluster had fewer N-insertions in productive TCRs than the approximately 610-donor mean. Specific HLA alleles were associated with some 15,000 TCR beta sequences at a false discovery rate of 0.05 in a later analysis. According to a later analysis, most CMV-associated TCR beta chains appeared to be HLA-restricted, and the HLA associations seemed to be driven largely by CMV exposure. In an earlier analysis of under 600 of the donors, most TCR beta V segments were observed in productive rearrangements about 90% or about 30% of the time, broadly matching IMGT annotations. Because counts were too low, seventeen rarely observed V segments, including chromosome 9 orphons, were excluded from the earlier analysis of 587 of the donors. In vitro tests confirmed that three of the cytomegalovirus-associated TCR beta chains recognize cytomegalovirus antigens. Sequencing depth was assumed to be roughly uniform across donors in the presence/absence analyses, though that assumption may not hold. Correlated functional status among segregating V segments might be attributable to linkage disequilibrium, but an unknown experimental factor could not be ruled out. A further reported finding was that TCR beta sequences accurately predicted the HLA-A and HLA-B alleles for most subjects in the first cohort. In a later analysis, TCR association rates were found to vary across HLA loci, with the most associated TCRs seen for DRB1 alleles and the fewest for HLA-C alleles. Across donors, most TCR sequences were observed very rarely, whereas some public TCRs were present in many individuals. Assigning TCR associations to individual alleles was difficult when HLA alleles, especially DR and DQ, strongly co-occurred.

The cohort consisted of 600 to 750 healthy bone marrow donors. Cohort members were all nominally healthy when sampled, although unrecorded immune exposures were likely present. The donor was CMV seronegative and was included in the group of a few hundred seronegative cohort members. Every donor gave a peripheral blood sample, and the peripheral blood mononuclear cells from that sample were used for TCR beta sequencing. Genomic DNA was extracted from the blood cell samples with the Qiagen DNeasy Blood Extraction Kit. The CDR3 measures 12 amino acids from cysteine to phenylalanine. Kept here is only the CDR3 DNA, which spans 36 bases and is read in frame from base 1. V loses 6 bases of germline sequence and J loses 9 bases, and the interval between the two ends is 12 bases. Per the germline V gene, SNHLY is the CDR1 and FYNNEI is the CDR2. The table lists this clone with a count of one. Its target antigen remains unknown. No per-base quality is available; no much larger clone lies one base away.

Receptor libraries were prepared by the immunoSEQ multiplex PCR assay. A mixture of 60 forward primers for TCR Vbeta segments and 13 reverse primers for TCR Jbeta segments was used in the multiplex PCR. Amplification of the CDR3 region of rearranged TCR beta genes was performed with a multiplex PCR assay on genomic DNA. The amplified TCR beta libraries were sequenced on the Illumina HiSeq System as 87-base-pair reads. The authors' pipeline ran thus. In a later analysis, tens of millions of unique TCR beta chains were counted across the 500 to 850 repertoires, and roughly 10 million of these chains were shared by at least two donors. A nearest-neighbor algorithm error-corrected the raw reads and collapsed the reads into unique sequences, merging closely related sequences to remove PCR and sequencing errors. To assign V, D and J gene segments, CDR3 sequences were aligned to IMGT reference sequences. For a sequence to be retained, at least a six-nucleotide match to both a V gene segment and a J gene segment was required. Rearrangements were called productive when the CDR3 lacked stop codons and stayed in frame with V and J; all others were non-productive. CDR3 was defined according to IMGT convention as the region running from the second conserved V-encoded cysteine to the conserved J-encoded phenylalanine. The earlier analysis of 450 to 750 of the donors excluded any sequence lacking an unambiguous match to a single V gene segment. An earlier analysis of 587 of the donors called V segments functional above 56.7% productive rearrangements and segregating when the between-donor standard deviation exceeded 5%. To diagnose cytomegalovirus status from the catalog of TCR beta chain sequences, a statistical classification framework was built. A later analysis assigned V and J genes by comparing TCR nucleotide sequences with IMGT/GENE-DB human TR gene sequences. The TCRdist pipeline was used in a later analysis to assign CDR3 sequences and most-parsimonious VDJ recombination scenarios. In a later analysis, each TCR beta chain was defined by its CDR3 amino acid sequence together with its V-gene family, and reads without a unique V-gene family were excluded. As a way to deal with suspected cross-contamination and a sequencing artifact, a later analysis dropped more than 500 nucleotide sequences that were highly shared and had low generation probability. A later analysis calculated a clonal expansion index for each public chain from normalized within-repertoire ranks of inferred template counts. In a later analysis, generation probabilities were computed using a VDJ recombination model fitted to out-of-frame rearrangements, and the results were checked against IGoR. Hypergeometric tests were used in a later analysis to score TCR-TCR, TCR-HLA and TCR-CMV co-occurrence, with a repertoire-size bias correction applied to the TCR pairs. A later analysis estimated false discovery rates by permuting HLA or CMV assignments 20 times. In a later analysis, co-occurring TCRs were grouped with DBSCAN, and TCRdist sequence similarity was added when clustering was performed within HLA-allele-positive subsets. Co-occurrence clustering excluded repertoires with fewer than 30,000 or more than 120,000 public chains, plus five with anomalous nucleotide sharing. As stored in TCRdb, this immuneACCESS dataset retains in-frame rearrangements with V and J assigned. A fraction of the clones does not appear; measured against another copy, unresolved V genes explain less than half of the discrepancy, and the remainder lacks a known reason. The V and J calls and the clone size are those of that table, but D and trimming were determined from the DNA. The table for this sample lists 150,000 to 200,000 clones; 77% of them were counted only once. Of the sample, 1.6% falls within the top ten clones.

This sequence uses TRBV2 and TRBJ1-5; the D gene identity is not certain. The source material was PBMCs. This sequence was found in a woman aged 25 to 39 in good health and CMV-seronegative. The CDR3 in this case is CASREGPGPQHF. The nucleotide sequence reads TGTGCCAGCAGGGAGGGTCCGGGGCCCCAGCATTTT.